The 26 T cell receptor beta chains given below trace back to one sample, sequenced in a study of T-cell memory formation after mild COVID-19 (dated by TCRdb to 2020 to 2023). The library relied on 5' RACE. Sequencing instrument: Illumina NovaSeq 6000. TCRdb trimmed public reads at Q25 via fastp, called clones via MiXCR and kept in-frame beta chains. Every CDR3 protein is listed once, alongside the most common genes and DNA of its rows. This sample lists about 410,000 distinct CDR3 sequences; less than 25% were detected once. The top ten hold approximately 14% of the sample. The specimen was PBMCs or a T cell subset sorted from them (not recorded which). These TCRs come from an adult woman who had mild COVID-19 (a few samples of this study predate the infection). The sample titles of this study are shuffled in the database, so cell type and time point are left out; the donor was told from shared clones.

The chain has TRBV9 and TRBJ2-7; D possibly corresponds to TRBD1 (5 bases). Germline V gene lookup returns CDR1 SGDLS and CDR2 YYNGEE. The V end was cut by 0 bases, the J end by 3 bases, with 13 bases between. This CDR3 is built from 15 residues. The CDR3 reads CASSVEGGHNYEQYF. CDR3 sequence (DNA): TGTGCCAGCAGCGTAGAGGGTGGACACAACTACGAGCAGTACTTC.

The rearrangement links TRBV6-6 to TRBJ2-1; the D gene is possibly TRBD1 (5 bases). V was pared by 5 bases and J by 1 base, with 12 bases between. The CDR3 runs to 15 residues. CDR1 MNHNY and CDR2 SVGAGI come from the germline V gene (reference sequence). This CDR3 reads CASSPMGQSYNEQFF. The CDR3, as DNA: TGTGCCAGCAGTCCCATGGGGCAGTCCTACAATGAGCAGTTCTTC.

This clonotype has just a few counts. The J gene is TRBJ2-1, the V gene TRBV6-2 or TRBV6-3; 9 bases line up with TRBD1. The CDR3 has 14 residues. Germline CDR1 reads MNHEY; CDR2 reads SVGEGT. J was trimmed by 7 bases and V by 4 bases; bases with no gene match: 5. The CDR3 nucleotides read TGTGCCAGCAGTTCATACAGGGGGCGGAATGAGCAGTTCTTC. The encoded protein is CASSSYRGRNEQFF.

The V call is TRBV5-1, the J call TRBJ1-2; tentative D call: TRBD1 (5 bases). Germline CDR1 SGHRS, CDR2 YFSETQ. The CDR3 runs to 14 residues. The V end lost 4 bases, the J end lost 4 bases, and 14 bases lay between the germline ends. CDR3 DNA: TGCGCCAGCAGCACGATGACAGACTCCTATGGCTACACCTTC. Amino acids: CASSTMTDSYGYTF.

This chain uses TRBV5-5 with TRBJ2-7; TRBD1 is a possible D gene (5 bases). With 2 bases removed from V and 6 bases from J, the gap between germline ends came to 9 bases. CDR1 is SGHKS, CDR2 YYEKEE, per germline (reference sequence). The CDR3 extends over 12 amino acids. The CDR3 nucleotides are TGTGCCAGCAGCTTTTGGGGCCGCGAGCAGTACTTC. Translated, it gives CASSFWGREQYF. The whole variable domain, filled in from reference TRBV5-5 and TRBJ2-7, reads DAGVTQSPTHLIKTRGQQVTLRCSPISGHKSVSWYQQVLGQGPQFIFQYYEKEERGRGNFPDRFSARQFPNYSSELNVNALLLGDSALYLCASSFWGREQYFGPGTRLTVT.

At least ten counts were recorded for this clonotype. In nucleotides, the CDR3 is TGTGCCAGCAGTTTCTACAGGGGGCCGACGGGGGACGAGCAGTACTTC. Translated: CASSFYRGPTGDEQYF. The genes are TRBV12-3 or TRBV12-4 and TRBJ2-7; 9 bases match TRBD1. The CDR3 totals 16 residues. Trimming took 3 bases from V and 5 from J; bases not matched to a gene: 11.

The CDR3 region has the DNA TGTGCCAGCAGCTCCCAGGGCCTGGGACAGACAGAAGCTTTCTTT. Its protein is CASSSQGLGQTEAFF. The V and J genes are TRBV7-3 and TRBJ1-1, with TRBD1 matching 7 bases. Per the germline V gene, CDR1 is SGHTA and CDR2 is FQGTGA. Trimming cost V 4 bases and J 8 bases; bases outside gene matches: 13. The CDR3 contains 15 residues.

V and J are TRBV9 and TRBJ1-1; no clear D gene. V was pared by 0 bases and J by 1 base, with 10 bases between. The length of the CDR3 is 15 residues. Per the germline V gene, CDR1 is SGDLS and CDR2 is YYNGEE. The CDR3 nucleotides read TGTGCCAGCAGCGTAGGTGTGATAGGGAACACTGAAGCTTTCTTT. Translation gives CASSVGVIGNTEAFF.

The gene calls are TRBV7-9 and TRBJ2-3; 8 positions agree with TRBD2. The CDR3 covers 13 residues. Losses at the gene ends were 6 bases for V and 7 bases for J; bases not matched to a gene: 6. Germline V gene lookup returns CDR1 SEHNR and CDR2 FQNEAQ (reference sequence). Written as DNA, the CDR3 is TGTGCCAGCAGAAGCGGGAGTTTGAATACGCAGTATTTT. This translates into CASRSGSLNTQYF.

This clonotype has ten or more counts. The chain carries TRBV29-1 and TRBJ1-3, with D uncertain. This CDR3 contains 13 residues. Germline assignment: CDR1 SQVTM and CDR2 ANQGSEA. Deletions cut 6 bases from V and 1 base from J, with 10 bases between. The CDR3 is CSVALMSGNTIYF. The CDR3 nucleotides read TGCAGCGTAGCGCTGATGTCTGGAAACACCATATATTTT.

The rearrangement joins TRBV29-1 to TRBJ2-3; no definite D call. This CDR3 region has 10 residues. Trimming cost V 8 bases and J 6 bases, with 9 bases left between them. Per the germline V gene, CDR1 is SQVTM and CDR2 is ANQGSEA. Here the CDR3 DNA reads TGCAGCCCTGTGGTGGATACGCAGTATTTT. Its translation: CSPVVDTQYF.

The genes are TRBV20-1 and TRBJ2-5, with TRBD2 identical over 15 bases. V gave up 5 bases and J gave up 5 bases; unmatched junction bases: 15. The CDR3 length is 18 residues. Germline lookup yields CDR1 DFQATT and CDR2 SNEGSKA (reference sequence). The CDR3 DNA reads TGCAGTGCTGAGGATCCGGGAGGGACTAGCGGGGGGCTTGAGACCCAGTACTTC. As protein: CSAEDPGGTSGGLETQYF.

The V and J genes are TRBV10-2 and TRBJ2-1; 12 nucleotides match TRBD2. This CDR3 spans 13 amino acids. Germline CDR1 WSHSY, CDR2 SAAADI. With 9 bases clipped from V and 4 bases from J, the junction kept 1 base outside the gene matches. The CDR3 nucleotides are TGCGCCAGTGGACTAGCGGGGTACAATGAGCAGTTCTTC. It specifies CASGLAGYNEQFF.

The table lists this clonotype with a count of one. A junction boundary mismatches the germline segment, possibly from a read error. The rearrangement joins TRBV7-2 to TRBJ2-7; TRBD2 is a possible D gene (6 bases). Germline-derived CDR1 and CDR2 are SGHTA and FQGNSA. The CDR3 extends over 14 amino acids. This chain's CDR3 is CASRLARDVHEQYF. The CDR3 DNA reads TGTGCCAGCAGATTAGCGCGGGACGTCCACGAGCAGTACTTC.

This clonotype showed up just a few times. V gene TRBV2 combines with J gene TRBJ2-7; possible D gene TRBD2, 6 bases. The CDR3 covers 16 residues. In germline, CDR1 is SNHLY, CDR2 FYNNEI. V was trimmed by 5 bases and J by 0 bases, leaving 17 bases between them. Here the CDR3 DNA reads TGTGCCAGCAGTCCCAATGTCGTGGACTACTCCTACGAGCAGTACTTC. This sequence encodes CASSPNVVDYSYEQYF. The complete variable domain, with remaining parts taken from reference TRBV2 and TRBJ2-7, reads EPEVTQTPSHQVTQMGQEVILRCVPISNHLYFYWYRQILGQKVEFLVSFYNNEISEKSEIFDDQFSVERPDGSNFTLKIRSTKLEDSAMYFCASSPNVVDYSYEQYFGPGTRLTVT.

This clonotype was seen more than once but under ten times. The V gene is TRBV15, the J gene TRBJ1-2, with D perhaps TRBD1 (5 bases). Trimming removed 1 base from V and 7 bases from J, with 16 bases in between. The CDR3 runs to 15 residues. The germline V gene encodes CDR1 LNHNV and CDR2 YYDKDF (reference sequence). CDR3 residues: CATSRGLATGGGYTF. The CDR3 bases are TGTGCCACCAGCAGAGGTCTAGCCACGGGGGGTGGCTACACCTTC.

The chain is built from TRBV5-8 and TRBJ1-1, with D uncertain. CDR3 length equals 13 residues. The germline V and J ends were trimmed by 5 bases and 1 base, with 9 bases remaining between them. Germline V gives CDR1 SGHTS, CDR2 YDEGEE. DNA for the CDR3: TGTGCCAGCAGGAATCTTCCGAACACTGAAGCTTTCTTT. Translating it yields CASRNLPNTEAFF. Together with reference TRBV5-8 and TRBJ1-1, the CDR3 gives the full variable domain: EAGVTQSPTHLIKTRGQQATLRCSPISGHTSVYWYQQALGLGLQFLLWYDEGEERNRGNFPPRFSGRQFPNYSSELNVNALELEDSALYLCASRNLPNTEAFFGQGTRLTVV.

This chain links TRBV5-4 with TRBJ2-1, with 14 bases identical to TRBD2. The CDR3 totals 17 residues. Looked up from germline, CDR1 is SGHNT and CDR2 is YYREEE (reference sequence). V dropped 2 bases and J dropped 10; count of bases not matched to a gene: 11. The CDR3 DNA is TGTGCCAGCAGCTTCTCTGCCGGGACTAGCGGGAGAGGAGAGCAGTTCTTC. This gives the protein CASSFSAGTSGRGEQFF. The variable domain in full, completed from reference TRBV5-4 and TRBJ2-1, reads ETGVTQSPTHLIKTRGQQVTLRCSSQSGHNTVSWYQQALGQGPQFIFQYYREEENGRGNFPPRFSGLQFPNYSSELNVNALELDDSALYLCASSFSAGTSGRGEQFFGPGTRLTVL.

The chain has TRBV29-1 and TRBJ2-5, with TRBD2 matching over 7 bases. The CDR3 runs 14 residues. V trimming: 6 bases; J trimming: 5 bases; junction bases outside the gene matches: 12. Germline-derived CDR1 and CDR2 are SQVTM and ANQGSEA. The CDR3 sequence is CSVRRAGELETQYF. Here the CDR3 DNA reads TGCAGCGTCCGGAGGGCGGGAGAGTTGGAGACCCAGTACTTC. Full variable domain (remainder filled in from reference TRBV29-1 and TRBJ2-5): SAVISQKPSRDICQRGTSLTIQCQVDSQVTMMFWYRQQPGQSLTLIATANQGSEATYESGFVIDKFPISRPNLTFSTLTVSNMSPEDSSIYLCSVRRAGELETQYFGPGTRLLVL.

The genes are TRBV12-3 or TRBV12-4 and TRBJ1-6, with D unclear. The CDR3 covers 12 residues. V shed 5 bases and J shed 11 bases, with 10 bases lying between them. CDR3 nucleotides: TGTGCCAGCAGTAACCCACCCGCACCCCTCCACTTT. Translated: CASSNPPAPLHF.

A few counts support this clonotype. The J gene is TRBJ2-5, the V gene TRBV6-1; D not resolved. V lost 2 bases and J lost 5, with 15 bases in between. The CDR3 is made up of 15 amino acids. The germline V gene encodes CDR1 MNHNS and CDR2 SASEGT. This CDR3 reads CASSERNAPGETQYF. DNA of the CDR3: TGTGCCAGCAGTGAAAGGAATGCCCCCGGGGAGACCCAGTACTTC.

This chain links TRBV11-2 with TRBJ1-5; D may be TRBD1 (6 bases). The CDR3 has 15 amino acids. Trimming pared 5 bases from V and 3 bases from J, leaving 14 bases between. Per the germline V gene, CDR1 is SGHAT and CDR2 is FQNNGV. The CDR3 loop is CASSIQGGLNQPQHF. The CDR3 DNA follows: TGTGCCAGCAGCATACAGGGAGGACTCAATCAGCCCCAGCATTTT.

This clonotype has more than one count but fewer than ten. The chain combines TRBV14 with TRBJ1-2; D is undetermined. This CDR3 contains 16 residues. Trimming pared 4 bases from V and 0 bases from J, leaving 15 bases between. Germline CDR1 and CDR2: SGHDN and FVKESK. The CDR3 here is CASSPIFNVANYGYTF. CDR3 nucleotides: TGTGCCAGCAGCCCCATTTTTAATGTAGCTAACTATGGCTACACCTTC.

This clonotype has a handful of counts. V is TRBV7-9 and J is TRBJ2-2, with TRBD2 matching over 12 bases. V lost 7 bases and J lost 5; bases outside the gene matches: 5. This CDR3 contains 15 residues. Germline V gene data show CDR1 as SEHNR and CDR2 as FQNEAQ (reference sequence). The CDR3 loop reads CASIRLAGETGELFF. The CDR3 nucleotides read TGTGCCAGCATCAGACTAGCGGGGGAGACCGGGGAGCTGTTTTTT.

The V gene is TRBV7-2, the J gene TRBJ2-3; D tentatively reads TRBD1 or TRBD2 (5 bases each). V was cut by 5 bases and J by 6 bases, with 18 bases left in between. Germline assignment: CDR1 SGHTA and CDR2 FQGNSA. CDR3 size: 15 residues. CDR3 coding DNA: TGTGCCAGCAGCCCGGACGGGACCAAGGCGGATACGCAGTATTTT. Translation: CASSPDGTKADTQYF.

This clonotype was detected only a few times. The chain combines TRBV29-1 with TRBJ2-3; 11 bases line up with TRBD2. J lost 1 base, V lost 2 bases, and 8 bases had no gene match. CDR1 and CDR2 (germline): SQVTM, ANQGSEA. The CDR3 covers 17 residues. CDR3 sequence: CSVEFPGTSGRTDTQYF. CDR3 coding DNA: TGCAGCGTTGAATTCCCCGGGACTAGCGGCCGCACAGATACGCAGTATTTT.